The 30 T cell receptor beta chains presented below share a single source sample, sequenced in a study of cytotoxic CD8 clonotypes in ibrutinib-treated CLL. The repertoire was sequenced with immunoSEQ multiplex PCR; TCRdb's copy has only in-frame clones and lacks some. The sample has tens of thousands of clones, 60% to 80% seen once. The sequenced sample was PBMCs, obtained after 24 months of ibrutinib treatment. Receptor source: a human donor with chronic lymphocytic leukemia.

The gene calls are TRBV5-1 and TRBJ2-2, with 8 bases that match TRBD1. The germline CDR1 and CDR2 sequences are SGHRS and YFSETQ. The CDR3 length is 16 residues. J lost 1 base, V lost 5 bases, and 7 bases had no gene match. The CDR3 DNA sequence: TGCGCCAGCAGATATGGACAGGGAGTGAACACCGGGGAGCTGTTTTTT. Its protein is CASRYGQGVNTGELFF.

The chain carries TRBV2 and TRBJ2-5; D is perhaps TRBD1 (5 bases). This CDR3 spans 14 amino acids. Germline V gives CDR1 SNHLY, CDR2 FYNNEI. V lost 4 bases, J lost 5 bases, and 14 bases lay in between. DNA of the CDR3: TGTGCCAGCAGTGGTGGCGGCAGGGTGGAGACCCAGTACTTC. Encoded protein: CASSGGGRVETQYF.

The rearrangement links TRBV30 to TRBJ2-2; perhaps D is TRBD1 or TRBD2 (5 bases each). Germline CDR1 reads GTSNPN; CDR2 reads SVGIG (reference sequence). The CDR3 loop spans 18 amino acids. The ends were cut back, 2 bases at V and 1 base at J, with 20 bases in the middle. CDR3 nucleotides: TGTGCCTGGAGTACATGGGGGTGGGTGACCAAGAACACCGGGGAGCTGTTTTTT. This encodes CAWSTWGWVTKNTGELFF. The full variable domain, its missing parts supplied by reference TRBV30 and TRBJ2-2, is SQTIHQWPATLVQPVGSPLSLECTVEGTSNPNLYWYRQAAGRGLQLLFYSVGIGQISSEVPQNLSASRPQDRQFILSSKKLLLSDSGFYLCAWSTWGWVTKNTGELFFGEGSRLTVL.

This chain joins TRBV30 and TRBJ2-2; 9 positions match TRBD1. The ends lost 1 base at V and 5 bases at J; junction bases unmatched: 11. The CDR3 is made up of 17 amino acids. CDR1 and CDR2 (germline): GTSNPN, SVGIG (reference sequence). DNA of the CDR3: TGTGCCTGGAGTGACTCTCCTCGACAGGGGGGGACCGGGGAGCTGTTTTTT. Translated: CAWSDSPRQGGTGELFF.

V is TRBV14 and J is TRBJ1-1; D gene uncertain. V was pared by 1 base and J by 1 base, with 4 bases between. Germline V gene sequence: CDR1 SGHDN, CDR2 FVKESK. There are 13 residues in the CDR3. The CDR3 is CASSQGPNTEAFF. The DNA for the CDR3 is TGTGCCAGCAGCCAAGGACCGAACACTGAAGCTTTCTTT.

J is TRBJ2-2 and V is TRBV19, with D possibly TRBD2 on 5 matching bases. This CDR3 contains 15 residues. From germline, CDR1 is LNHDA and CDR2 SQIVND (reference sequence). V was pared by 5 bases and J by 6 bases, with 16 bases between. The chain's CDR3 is CASSPLGSWAGELFF. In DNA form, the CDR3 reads TGTGCCAGTAGTCCACTAGGGAGTTGGGCCGGGGAGCTGTTTTTT.

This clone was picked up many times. Written as DNA, the CDR3 is TGTGCCAGCAGCTTAATGGTGAACACTGAAGCTTTCTTT. Its translation: CASSLMVNTEAFF. The V and J genes are TRBV7-3 and TRBJ1-1; D remains unclear. Trimming removed 1 base at V and 0 bases at J, with 3 bases between. The CDR3 is 13 residues long. CDR1 and CDR2 from the germline V gene are SGHTA and FQGTGA.

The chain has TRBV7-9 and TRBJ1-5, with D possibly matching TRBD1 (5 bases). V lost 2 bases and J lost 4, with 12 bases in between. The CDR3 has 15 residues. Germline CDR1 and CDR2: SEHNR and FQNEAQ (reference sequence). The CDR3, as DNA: TGTGCCAGCAGCTTATCAGGGAATGGGAATCAGCCCCAGCATTTT. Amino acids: CASSLSGNGNQPQHF.

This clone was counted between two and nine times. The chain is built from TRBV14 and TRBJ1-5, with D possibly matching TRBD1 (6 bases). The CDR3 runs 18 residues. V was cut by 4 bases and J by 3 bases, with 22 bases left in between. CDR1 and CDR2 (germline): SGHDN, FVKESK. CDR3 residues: CASSPPGHSPFYNQPQHF. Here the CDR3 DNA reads TGTGCCAGCAGCCCGCCGGGACACAGCCCCTTTTACAATCAGCCCCAGCATTTT.

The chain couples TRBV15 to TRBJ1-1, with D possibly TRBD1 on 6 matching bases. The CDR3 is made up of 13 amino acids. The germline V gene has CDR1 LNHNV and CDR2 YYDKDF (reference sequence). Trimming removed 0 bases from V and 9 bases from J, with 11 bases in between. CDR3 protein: CATSRDLGQKAFF. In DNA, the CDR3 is TGTGCCACCAGCAGAGATTTGGGACAAAAAGCTTTCTTT.

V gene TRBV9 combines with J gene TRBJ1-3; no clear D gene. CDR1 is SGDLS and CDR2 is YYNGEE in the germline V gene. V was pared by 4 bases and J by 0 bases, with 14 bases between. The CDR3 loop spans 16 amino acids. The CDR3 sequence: CASSRRRSLSGNTIYF. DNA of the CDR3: TGTGCCAGCAGCAGAAGAAGGTCCCTCTCTGGAAACACCATATATTTT.

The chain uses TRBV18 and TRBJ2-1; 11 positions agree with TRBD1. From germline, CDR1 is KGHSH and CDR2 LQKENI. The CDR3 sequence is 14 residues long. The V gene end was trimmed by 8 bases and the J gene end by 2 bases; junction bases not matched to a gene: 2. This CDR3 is CASTGQGAYNEQFF. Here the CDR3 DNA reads TGTGCCAGCACGGGACAGGGGGCCTACAATGAGCAGTTCTTC. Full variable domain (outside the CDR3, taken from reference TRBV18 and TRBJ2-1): NAGVMQNPRHLVRRRGQEARLRCSPMKGHSHVYWYRQLPEEGLKFMVYLQKENIIDESGMPKERFSAEFPKEGPSILRIQQVVRGDSAAYFCASTGQGAYNEQFFGPGTRLTVL.

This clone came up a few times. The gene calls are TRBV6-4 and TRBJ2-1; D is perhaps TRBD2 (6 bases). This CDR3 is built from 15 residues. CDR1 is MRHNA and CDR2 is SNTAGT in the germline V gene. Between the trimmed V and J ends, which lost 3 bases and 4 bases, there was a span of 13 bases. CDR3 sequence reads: CASSERGGQYNEQFF. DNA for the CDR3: TGTGCCAGCAGTGAGCGGGGAGGCCAGTACAATGAGCAGTTCTTC.

The DNA for the CDR3 is TGTGCCAGCAGTTACCCGCGCTTCGGACAGTCCTACGAGCAGTACTTC. Translated: CASSYPRFGQSYEQYF. This chain links TRBV6-6 with TRBJ2-7; D may be TRBD1 (6 bases). Trimming cost V 2 bases and J 1 base, with 15 bases left between them. Germline CDR1 and CDR2: MNHNY and SVGAGI (reference sequence). The CDR3 runs to 16 residues.

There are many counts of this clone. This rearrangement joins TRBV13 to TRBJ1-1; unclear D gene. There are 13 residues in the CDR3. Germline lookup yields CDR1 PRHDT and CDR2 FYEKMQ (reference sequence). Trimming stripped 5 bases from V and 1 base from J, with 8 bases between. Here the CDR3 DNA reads TGTGCCAGCAGCATGGCCTCGAACACTGAAGCTTTCTTT. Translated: CASSMASNTEAFF.

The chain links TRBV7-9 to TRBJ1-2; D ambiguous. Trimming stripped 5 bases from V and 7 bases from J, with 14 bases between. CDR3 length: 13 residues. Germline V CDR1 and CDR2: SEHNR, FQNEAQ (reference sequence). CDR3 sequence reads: CASSASGSPGYTF. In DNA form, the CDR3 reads TGTGCCAGCAGCGCGAGTGGCAGCCCTGGCTACACCTTC.

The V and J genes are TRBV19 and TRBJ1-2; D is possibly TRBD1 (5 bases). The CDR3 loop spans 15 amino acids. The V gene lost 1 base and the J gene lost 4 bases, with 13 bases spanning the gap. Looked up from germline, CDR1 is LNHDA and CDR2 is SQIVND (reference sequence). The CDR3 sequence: CASSIAGDVGYGYTF. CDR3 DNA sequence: TGTGCCAGTAGTATAGCCGGGGACGTCGGCTATGGCTACACCTTC. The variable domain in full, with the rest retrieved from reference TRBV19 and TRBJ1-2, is DGGITQSPKYLFRKEGQNVTLSCEQNLNHDAMYWYRQDPGQGLRLIYYSQIVNDFQKGDIAEGYSVSREKKESFPLTVTSAQKNPTAFYLCASSIAGDVGYGYTFGSGTRLTVV.

The CDR3 coding sequence is TGTGCCAGTCTGGGACAGCTGAACACTGAAGCTTTCTTT. This encodes CASLGQLNTEAFF. The chain joins TRBV16 to TRBJ1-1, with 7 bases that match TRBD1. J gave up 0 bases and V 9 bases, and 4 bases lay outside the gene matches. Germline CDR1 and CDR2: KGHSY and FQNENV. This CDR3 has 13 residues.

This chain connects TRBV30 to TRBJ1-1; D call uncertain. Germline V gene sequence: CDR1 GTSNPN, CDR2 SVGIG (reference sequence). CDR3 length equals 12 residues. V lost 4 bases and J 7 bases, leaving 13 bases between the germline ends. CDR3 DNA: TGTGCCTGGAAGTGGGGTTCAAGTGAAGCTTTCTTT. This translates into CAWKWGSSEAFF.

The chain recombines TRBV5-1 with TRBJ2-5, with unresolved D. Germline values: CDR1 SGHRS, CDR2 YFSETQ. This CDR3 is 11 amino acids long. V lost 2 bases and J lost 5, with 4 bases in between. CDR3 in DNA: TGCGCCAGCAGCTTTGGGGAGACCCAGTACTTC. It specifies CASSFGETQYF.

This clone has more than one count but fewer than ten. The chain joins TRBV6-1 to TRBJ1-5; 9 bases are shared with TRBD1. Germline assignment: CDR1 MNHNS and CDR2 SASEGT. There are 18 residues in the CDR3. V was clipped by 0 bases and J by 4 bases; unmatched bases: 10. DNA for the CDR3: TGTGCCAGCAGTGAAGCGATTGGGACAGGGATTAGGAATCAGCCCCAGCATTTT. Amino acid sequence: CASSEAIGTGIRNQPQHF.

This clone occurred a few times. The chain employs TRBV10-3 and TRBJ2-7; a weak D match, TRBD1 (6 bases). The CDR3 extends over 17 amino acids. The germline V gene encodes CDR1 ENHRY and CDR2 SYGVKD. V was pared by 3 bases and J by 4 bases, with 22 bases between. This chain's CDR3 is CAISDPTVGDRRYEQYF. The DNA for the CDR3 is TGTGCCATCAGTGACCCTACTGTGGGAGACAGGAGGTACGAGCAGTACTTC.

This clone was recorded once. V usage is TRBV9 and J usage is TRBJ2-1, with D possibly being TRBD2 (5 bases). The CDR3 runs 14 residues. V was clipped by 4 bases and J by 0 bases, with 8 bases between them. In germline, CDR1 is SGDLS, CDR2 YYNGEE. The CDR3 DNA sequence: TGTGCCAGCAGCTCTGGGAGCTCCTACAATGAGCAGTTCTTC. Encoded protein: CASSSGSSYNEQFF.

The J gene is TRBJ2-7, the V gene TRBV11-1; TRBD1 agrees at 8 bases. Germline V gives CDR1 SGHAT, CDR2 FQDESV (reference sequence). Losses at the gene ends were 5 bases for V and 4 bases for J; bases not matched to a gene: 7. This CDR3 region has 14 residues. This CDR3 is CASSNPGQVYEQYF. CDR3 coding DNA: TGTGCCAGCAGCAACCCGGGACAGGTGTACGAGCAGTACTTC.

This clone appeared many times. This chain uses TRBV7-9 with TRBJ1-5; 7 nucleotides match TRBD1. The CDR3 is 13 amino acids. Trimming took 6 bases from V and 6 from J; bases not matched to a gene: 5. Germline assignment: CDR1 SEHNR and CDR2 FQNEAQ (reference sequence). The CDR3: CASSLTGVQPQHF. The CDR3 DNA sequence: TGTGCCAGCAGTCTCACAGGGGTTCAGCCCCAGCATTTT.

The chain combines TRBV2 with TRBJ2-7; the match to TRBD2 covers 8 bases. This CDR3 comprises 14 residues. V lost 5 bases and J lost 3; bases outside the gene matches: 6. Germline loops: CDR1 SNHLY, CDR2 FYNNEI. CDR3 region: CASSPRGGFYEQYF. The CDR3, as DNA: TGTGCCAGCAGTCCCCGGGGGGGATTCTACGAGCAGTACTTC.

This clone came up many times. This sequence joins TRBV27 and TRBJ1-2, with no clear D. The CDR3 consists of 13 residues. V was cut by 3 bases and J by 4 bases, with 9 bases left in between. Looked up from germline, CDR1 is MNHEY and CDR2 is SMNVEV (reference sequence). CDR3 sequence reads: CASSFSRTYGYTF. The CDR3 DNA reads TGTGCCAGCAGTTTCAGCAGAACCTATGGCTACACCTTC.

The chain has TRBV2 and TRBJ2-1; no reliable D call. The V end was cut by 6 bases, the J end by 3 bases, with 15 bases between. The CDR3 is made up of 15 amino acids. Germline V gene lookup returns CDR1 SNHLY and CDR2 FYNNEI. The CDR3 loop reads CASSDLYTDYNEQFF. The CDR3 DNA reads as TGTGCCAGCAGCGATCTTTATACCGACTACAATGAGCAGTTCTTC.

The CDR3 reads CSVGQVPPTDTQYF. CDR3 bases: TGCAGCGTTGGACAGGTCCCCCCCACAGATACGCAGTATTTT. The rearrangement uses TRBV29-1 and TRBJ2-3, with D perhaps TRBD1 (6 bases). V lost 4 bases to trimming and J lost 2 bases, with 13 bases between them. CDR1 is SQVTM, CDR2 ANQGSEA, per germline. The CDR3 runs 14 residues.

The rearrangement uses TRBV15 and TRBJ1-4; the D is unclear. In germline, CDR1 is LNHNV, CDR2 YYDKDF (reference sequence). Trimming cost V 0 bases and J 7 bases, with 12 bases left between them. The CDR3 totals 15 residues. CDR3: CATSRDRARSEKLFF. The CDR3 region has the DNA TGTGCCACCAGCAGAGATAGGGCTAGAAGTGAAAAACTGTTTTTT.